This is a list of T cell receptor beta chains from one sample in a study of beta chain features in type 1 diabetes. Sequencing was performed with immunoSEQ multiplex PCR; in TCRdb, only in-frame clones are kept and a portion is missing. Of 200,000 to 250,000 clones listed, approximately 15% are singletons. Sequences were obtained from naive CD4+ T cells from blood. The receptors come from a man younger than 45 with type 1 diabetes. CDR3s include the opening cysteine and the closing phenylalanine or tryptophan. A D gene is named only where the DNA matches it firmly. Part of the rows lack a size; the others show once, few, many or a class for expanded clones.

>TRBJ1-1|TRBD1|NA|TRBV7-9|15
TGTGCCAGCAGCTTGGGACAGGGAGGGAACACTGAAGCTTTCTTT
CASSLGQGGNTEAFF
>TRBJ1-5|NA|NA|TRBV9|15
TGTGCCAGCAGCGTAGACGGGGGGCAAAATCAGCCCCAGCATTTT
CASSVDGGQNQPQHF
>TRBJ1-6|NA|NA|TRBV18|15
TGTGCCAGCTCACGGGAGACAGGTCCAAATTCACCCCTCCACTTT
CASSRETGPNSPLHF
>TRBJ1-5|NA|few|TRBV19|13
TGTGCCAGTAGTATAGATCGTTCAGGGCCCCAGCATTTT
CASSIDRSGPQHF
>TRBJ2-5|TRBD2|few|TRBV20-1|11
TGCAGTGCACTAGCGGGCCAGGCCCAGTACTTC
CSALAGQAQYF
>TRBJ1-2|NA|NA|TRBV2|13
TGTGCCAGCAGTGAAGGGGGAGTCGGAGGCTACACCTTC
CASSEGGVGGYTF
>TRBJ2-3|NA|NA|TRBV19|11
TGTGCCAGTAGTATTGGCGATACGCAGTATTTT
CASSIGDTQYF
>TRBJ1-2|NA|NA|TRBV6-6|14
TGTGCCAGCAGTTACTCGGGGAGGGAAAATGGCTACACCTTC
CASSYSGRENGYTF
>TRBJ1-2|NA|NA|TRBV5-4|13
TGTGCCAGCAGCTCAACAGGTCCACGGGGCTACACCTTC
CASSSTGPRGYTF
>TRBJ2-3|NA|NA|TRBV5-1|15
TGCGCCAGCAGCTTGGCACAGGGAAGCACAGATACGCAGTATTTT
CASSLAQGSTDTQYF
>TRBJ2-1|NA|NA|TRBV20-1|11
TGCAGTGCTAGAGGATACTATGAGCAGTTCTTC
CSARGYYEQFF
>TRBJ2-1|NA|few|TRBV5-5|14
TGTGCCAGCAGCTCGGTACAGGGCTACAATGAGCAGTTCTTC
CASSSVQGYNEQFF
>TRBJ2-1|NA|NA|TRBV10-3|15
TGTGCCATCAGTGACGGGGTACACTCCTACAATGAGCAGTTCTTC
CAISDGVHSYNEQFF
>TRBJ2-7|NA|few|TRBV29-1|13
TGCAGCGTTGGCGACGGGGGAGGCTACGAGCAGTACTTC
CSVGDGGGYEQYF
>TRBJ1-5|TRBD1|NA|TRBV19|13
TGTGCCAGTACCCTGGACAGGAATCAGCCCCAGCATTTT
CASTLDRNQPQHF
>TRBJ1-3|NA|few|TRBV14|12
TGTGCCAGCAGCCAAACGGGAGCGGCCATATATTTT
CASSQTGAAIYF
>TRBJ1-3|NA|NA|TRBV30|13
TGTGCCAGGAGGTCAGGGGTTGGAAACACCATATATTTT
CARRSGVGNTIYF
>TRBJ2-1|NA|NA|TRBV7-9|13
TGTGCCAGCATCCGGGGGGCCAACAATGAGCAGTTCTTC
CASIRGANNEQFF
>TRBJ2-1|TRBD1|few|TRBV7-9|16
TGTGCCAGCAGCTTAGCAGGGACAGGGAAGTTCGATGAGCAGTTCTTC
CASSLAGTGKFDEQFF
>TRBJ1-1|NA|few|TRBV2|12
TGTGCCAGCAGTCGACTTCTCGGTCTGGCTTTCTTT
CASSRLLGLAFF
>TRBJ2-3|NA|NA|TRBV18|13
TGTGCCAGCGGGGCTCTGTGGGCAGATACGCAGTATTTT
CASGALWADTQYF
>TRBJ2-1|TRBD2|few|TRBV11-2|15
TGTGCCAGCAGCTTCCCCCAGCGGGGCATATATGAGCAGTTCTTC
CASSFPQRGIYEQFF
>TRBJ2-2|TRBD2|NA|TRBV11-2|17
TGTGCCAGCACGGGGGGGGGTGGATTCGGGAACACCGGGGAGCTGTTTTTT
CASTGGGGFGNTGELFF
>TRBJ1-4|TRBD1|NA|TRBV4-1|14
TGCGCCAGCAGCCAAGAACAGGGGGAATATAAACTGTTTTTT
CASSQEQGEYKLFF